Each of the 17 T cell receptor beta chains below was sequenced from the same sample in a study of blood T cell repertoires in COVID-19. Profiling relied on immunoSEQ multiplex PCR, and the TCRdb table lists in-frame clones only, not all of them. The table lists over 300,000 clones, about 82% of them singletons. Sequenced input: peripheral blood. The source is a woman aged 50 to 60 with acute or convalescent COVID-19.

The rearrangement joins TRBV5-6 to TRBJ1-3; D remains ambiguous. Deletions cut 4 bases from V and 8 bases from J, with 22 bases between. Germline CDR1 reads SGHDT; CDR2 reads YYEEEE. The CDR3 runs 16 residues. The CDR3 DNA reads TGTGCCAGCAGCCCCCAACCGAGACTCACGGTGGACACCATATATTTT. Protein sequence: CASSPQPRLTVDTIYF.

The rearrangement links TRBV18 to TRBJ1-2; D call uncertain. In germline, CDR1 is KGHSH, CDR2 LQKENI. The length of the CDR3 is 15 residues. V was trimmed by 3 bases and J by 1 base, leaving 12 bases between them. This chain's CDR3 is CASSPQVEVNYGYTF. DNA for the CDR3: TGTGCCAGCTCACCGCAAGTGGAGGTTAACTATGGCTACACCTTC.

The chain joins TRBV19 to TRBJ2-5; the D gene is possibly TRBD1 (6 bases). This CDR3 is 13 amino acids long. V was shortened by 3 bases and J by 4 bases, with 9 bases between the two germline ends. The germline V gene has CDR1 LNHDA and CDR2 SQIVND (reference sequence). For the CDR3, the DNA is TGTGCCAGTAGTATTGGCAGGGGAGAGACCCAGTACTTC. This gives the protein CASSIGRGETQYF.

The V call is TRBV18, the J call TRBJ2-1, with D uncertain. The ends were cut back, 4 bases at V and 5 bases at J, with 12 bases in the middle. Germline V gives CDR1 KGHSH, CDR2 LQKENI. The CDR3 is made up of 14 amino acids. CDR3 in amino acids: CASSRTDTNNEQFF. CDR3 DNA sequence: TGTGCCAGCTCACGCACAGATACGAACAATGAGCAGTTCTTC.

This rearrangement joins TRBV24-1 to TRBJ2-1; the match to TRBD1 covers 7 bases. The V segment lost 5 bases and the J segment 4 bases; nucleotides outside the gene matches: 1. This CDR3 comprises 13 residues. Germline values: CDR1 KGHDR, CDR2 SFDVKD. CDR3 sequence reads: CATSGTGYNEQFF. DNA of the CDR3: TGTGCCACCAGTGGGACAGGTTACAATGAGCAGTTCTTC.

V and J are TRBV11-2 and TRBJ2-1; 9 bases line up with TRBD2. There are 15 residues in the CDR3. In germline, CDR1 is SGHAT, CDR2 FQNNGV. V lost 2 bases, J lost 8 bases, and 7 bases stayed unmatched. For the CDR3, the DNA is TGTGCCAGCAGCTTAAGTAGCGGGAGTGGTTATGAGCAGTTCTTC. It specifies CASSLSSGSGYEQFF.

The rearrangement links TRBV29-1 to TRBJ2-1; a possible D gene is TRBD1 (6 bases). Deletions cut 4 bases from V and 2 bases from J, with 15 bases between. Per germline, CDR1 SQVTM and CDR2 ANQGSEA. This CDR3 spans 15 amino acids. The CDR3 bases are TGCAGCGTTGCAGCAGGGGTCGGGACCTACAATGAGCAGTTCTTC. This encodes CSVAAGVGTYNEQFF.

This clone was seen a few times. This chain uses TRBV12-5 with TRBJ1-1; D remains ambiguous. V lost 0 bases, J lost 3 bases, and 5 bases lay in between. The CDR3 is made up of 13 amino acids. Germline V gene lookup returns CDR1 LGHNT and CDR2 FRNRAP. The CDR3 DNA sequence: TGTGCTAGTGGTTTGGTACAGTACACTGAAGCTTTCTTT. Encoded protein: CASGLVQYTEAFF.

This clone was observed a few times. This rearrangement joins TRBV5-1 to TRBJ1-6; 7 bases match TRBD1. The CDR3 loop spans 14 amino acids. Unmatched junction bases numbered 4, after V lost 3 bases and J lost 7 bases. CDR1 is SGHRS, CDR2 YFSETQ, per germline. The CDR3 region is CASSSTGRNSPLHF. For the CDR3, the DNA is TGCGCCAGCAGCTCGACAGGGAGGAATTCACCCCTCCACTTT.

The rearrangement links TRBV6-4 to TRBJ2-1; TRBD1 might be the D (6 bases). The CDR3 extends over 13 amino acids. V lost 6 bases and J lost 8, with 14 bases in between. Looked up from germline, CDR1 is MRHNA and CDR2 is SNTAGT. DNA of the CDR3: TGTGCCAGCAGCATACAGGGTTCCGATGAGCAGTTCTTC. This gives the protein CASSIQGSDEQFF.

The genes are TRBV13 and TRBJ2-1; 14 bases line up with TRBD2. Trimming took 5 bases from V and 3 from J; bases not matched to a gene: 6. The CDR3 runs 17 residues. Looked up from germline, CDR1 is PRHDT and CDR2 is FYEKMQ (reference sequence). CDR3 DNA sequence: TGTGCCAGCAGCCTCGGACTAGCGGGAGGCCTCTACAATGAGCAGTTCTTC. Its translation: CASSLGLAGGLYNEQFF.

The chain combines TRBV6-5 with TRBJ1-4; D is unclear. CDR1 is MNHEY, CDR2 SVGAGI, per germline. Trimming left V 5 bases short and J 6 bases short, with 13 bases between. The length of the CDR3 is 14 residues. The CDR3 DNA reads as TGTGCCAGCAGTAGGACTTATGGGGATGAAAAACTGTTTTTT. This translates into CASSRTYGDEKLFF.

The chain carries TRBV7-9 and TRBJ2-7, with 11 bases matching TRBD2. CDR3 length: 18 amino acids. In germline, CDR1 is SEHNR, CDR2 FQNEAQ (reference sequence). J lost 2 bases, V lost 4 bases, and 13 bases had no gene match. DNA of the CDR3: TGTGCCAGCAGCTCCATAGCGGGAGGGAGGGGGGATCCCTACGAGCAGTACTTC. Its translation is CASSSIAGGRGDPYEQYF.

The rearrangement joins TRBV20-1 to TRBJ1-1; tentatively, D is TRBD1 (6 bases). Germline loops: CDR1 DFQATT, CDR2 SNEGSKA (reference sequence). The V end was cut by 3 bases, the J end by 5 bases, with 13 bases between. The CDR3 consists of 13 residues. CDR3 loop: CSASYRDVTEAFF. CDR3 sequence (DNA): TGCAGTGCTAGTTACAGGGACGTGACTGAAGCTTTCTTT.

The CDR3 bases are TGCGCCAGCAGCTTGGCCGGGACAGGGGGAGAAAACATTCAGTACTTC. It codes for CASSLAGTGGENIQYF. The V call is TRBV5-1, the J call TRBJ2-4; 11 bases line up with TRBD1. The V segment lost 0 bases and the J segment 5 bases; nucleotides outside the gene matches: 4. Germline CDR1 reads SGHRS; CDR2 reads YFSETQ. The CDR3 consists of 16 residues.

The V call is TRBV5-1, the J call TRBJ1-2; D gene ambiguous. The CDR3 is 16 residues long. The germline V gene encodes CDR1 SGHRS and CDR2 YFSETQ. Trimming stripped 1 base from V and 4 bases from J, with 17 bases between. The CDR3 spells CASSLSVSASFYGYTF. CDR3 DNA sequence: TGCGCCAGCAGCTTGAGCGTTTCGGCCAGCTTCTATGGCTACACCTTC.

The rearrangement links TRBV11-3 to TRBJ2-2; D ambiguous. V was shortened by 4 bases and J by 2 bases, with 8 bases between the two germline ends. Germline V lookup: CDR1 SGHNT, CDR2 YENEEA. The CDR3 has 14 residues. The CDR3 coding sequence is TGTGCCAGCAGCTCCCAGACTAACACCGGGGAGCTGTTTTTT. Its protein product is CASSSQTNTGELFF. Filled out from reference TRBV11-3 and TRBJ2-2, the complete variable domain reads EAGVVQSPRYKIIEKKQPVAFWCNPISGHNTLYWYLQNLGQGPELLIRYENEEAVDDSQLPKDRFSAERLKGVDSTLKIQPAELGDSAVYLCASSSQTNTGELFFGEGSRLTVL.